This T cell receptor (beta chain) was sequenced in a study of T cell responses to AZD1222 COVID-19 vaccine. Findings and limits, study-wide: The study identified only six AZD1222 recipients as seropositive at baseline. Per reports, nearly half of all spike-specific TCRs target regions that are unmutated in variants. The study sampled repertoires only after the peak T cell response.

CDR1 is SGHVS and CDR2 is FNYEAQ in the germline V gene. The CDR3 extends over 17 amino acids. The V end was cut by 4 bases, the J end by 2 bases, with 18 bases between. Measured with immunoSEQ multiplex PCR; TCRdb has only the in-frame clones, and not every one. The data contain about 150,000 clones, about nine tenths of them seen just once; the ten biggest clones take up about 5.5%. Notes on this clone: What it binds is unknown.

This chain joins TRBV7-6 and TRBJ1-5, with a possible D match to TRBD1 (6 bases). The sequence derives from an adult in good health. The sample in question was peripheral blood, obtained on day 0 of MenACWY control vaccination. CDR3 nucleotide sequence: TGTGCCAGCAGCTCAGAGTCTCAGGGGAAGGGCAATCAGCCCCAGCATTTT. The encoded protein is CASSSESQGKGNQPQHF.